This passage covers 5 T cell receptor beta chains from one sample sequenced in a study of Ad26.COV2.S vaccination and SARS-CoV-2 variants. Produced via immunoSEQ multiplex PCR; TCRdb's table is partial and in-frame only. This sample has a few hundred thousand clones, with about 88% found just once. Noted treatment: 15 to 20 received Ad26.COV2.S at low or high dose, single or two shots; several received placebo; per-sample allocation not given. On day 63 after the first injection, vaccine and placebo recipients gave samples. This material consisted of peripheral blood, taken in a trial of Ad26.COV2.S vaccine versus placebo. The receptors shown here come from a person between 18 and 65 years old who received the Ad26.COV2.S COVID-19 vaccine or a placebo.

The chain joins TRBV10-2 to TRBJ2-5, with 9 bases aligning to TRBD2. Germline CDR1 reads WSHSY; CDR2 reads SAAADI. Losses at the gene ends were 7 bases for V and 4 bases for J; bases not matched to a gene: 10. The CDR3 contains 15 residues. CDR3: CASIRDSGSRETQYF. The CDR3 DNA follows: TGCGCCAGCATCCGGGATAGCGGGAGTCGAGAGACCCAGTACTTC.

The chain has TRBV6-5 and TRBJ2-1, with unresolved D. The CDR3 loop spans 11 amino acids. Between the trimmed V and J ends, which lost 6 bases and 8 bases, there was a span of 8 bases. Germline V gives CDR1 MNHEY, CDR2 SVGAGI. The CDR3 here is CASRVLHEQFF. The DNA of the CDR3 is TGTGCCAGCAGGGTCTTGCATGAGCAGTTCTTC.

This rearrangement joins TRBV5-1 to TRBJ2-1; 7 bases line up with TRBD1. The CDR3 covers 14 residues. J lost 6 bases, V lost 0 bases, and 3 bases had no gene match. Germline V CDR1 and CDR2: SGHRS, YFSETQ. DNA of the CDR3: TGCGCCAGCAGCTTGGGGGGACAGAGCAATGAGCAGTTCTTC. As protein: CASSLGGQSNEQFF.

Only a few counts were recorded for this clone. V and J are TRBV29-1 and TRBJ2-7; D not certain. Germline V gives CDR1 SQVTM, CDR2 ANQGSEA. V dropped 0 bases and J dropped 0 bases, with 12 bases sitting between them. CDR3 length: 15 amino acids. The CDR3 nucleotides read TGCAGCGTTGAAGACTCTCAGGCGGCCTCCTACGAGCAGTACTTC. It encodes CSVEDSQAASYEQYF.

The chain recombines TRBV3-1 (or the pseudogene TRBV3-2) with TRBJ2-5; D is uncertain. V was pared by 1 base and J by 4 bases, with 13 bases between. From germline, CDR1 is LGHDT and CDR2 YNNKEL (reference sequence). The CDR3 length is 15 residues. CDR3 sequence reads: CASSQAEGIPETQYF. The CDR3 coding sequence is TGTGCCAGCAGCCAAGCCGAAGGAATTCCAGAGACCCAGTACTTC.